This TCR beta chain was captured in a study of T cells in Graves' hyperthyroidism and ophthalmopathy. Broader study findings: Separating ophthalmopathy from stable hyperthyroidism was achieved by a 13 V-J model.

In the case of this clonotype: Its antigen is still unknown.

TCR beta CDR3 region amplification was performed from RNA transcripts. The HTBI set primed first-round TCR CDR3 RT-PCR. TCRdb recomputed calls from the multiplex PCR reads with MiXCR, one row per CDR3 protein. The data hold approximately 510,000 distinct CDR3 sequences, with around 21% observed a single time. The CDR3 is 14 amino acids. Trimming took off 6 bases at V and 1 base at J, with 12 bases between the two ends. V gene TRBV12-3 or TRBV12-4 combines with J gene TRBJ1-1; D gene uncertain. This clonotype originated in a man in his late teens or twenties with Graves' hyperthyroidism. The sample was blood. Here the CDR3 DNA reads TGTGCCAGCAGGCAAACTGGACGGAACACTGAAGCTTTCTTT. Residues: CASRQTGRNTEAFF.